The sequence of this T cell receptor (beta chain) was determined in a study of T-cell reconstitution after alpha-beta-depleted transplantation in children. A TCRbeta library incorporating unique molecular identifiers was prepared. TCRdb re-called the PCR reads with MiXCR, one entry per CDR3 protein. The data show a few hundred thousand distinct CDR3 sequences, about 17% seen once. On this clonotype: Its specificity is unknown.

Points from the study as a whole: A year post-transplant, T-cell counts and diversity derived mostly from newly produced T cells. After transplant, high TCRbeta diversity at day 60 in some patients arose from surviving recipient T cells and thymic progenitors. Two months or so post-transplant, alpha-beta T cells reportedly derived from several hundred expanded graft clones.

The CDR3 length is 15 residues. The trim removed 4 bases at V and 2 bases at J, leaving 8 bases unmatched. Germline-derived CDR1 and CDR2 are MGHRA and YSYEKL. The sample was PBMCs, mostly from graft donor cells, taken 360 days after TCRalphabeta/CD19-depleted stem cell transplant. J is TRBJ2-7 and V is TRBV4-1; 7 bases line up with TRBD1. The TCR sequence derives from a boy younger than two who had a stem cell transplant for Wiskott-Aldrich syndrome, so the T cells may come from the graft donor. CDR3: CASSPEDRTAYEQYF. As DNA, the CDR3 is TGCGCCAGCAGCCCAGAGGACAGGACAGCCTACGAGCAGTACTTC.